This T cell receptor (beta chain) was identified in a study of shared clonotypes between healthy human individuals. Germline loops: CDR1 SGHAT, CDR2 FQNNGV. V was trimmed by 7 bases and J by 2 bases, leaving 23 bases between them. There are 17 residues in the CDR3. Data came from immunoSEQ multiplex PCR; TCRdb stores just in-frame clones and leaves some out. The sample shows a few million clones, about 92% of them seen only once. The sequencing sample was made of naive CD4+ T cells sorted from blood. The subset: CD45RA+ positively selected. The chain is built from TRBV11-2 and TRBJ1-1; tentative D call: TRBD1 (6 bases). The receptor's source is a man between 18 and 35 years old in good health. In DNA form, the CDR3 reads TGTGCCAGCAAAACACAGGGAACCATATTGGTTAACACTGAAGCTTTCTTT. Amino acids: CASKTQGTILVNTEAFF.